Each of the 26 T cell receptor beta chains below was sequenced from the same sample in a study of blood T cell repertoires in COVID-19. Assay used: immunoSEQ multiplex PCR; TCRdb lists only in-frame clones, some missing. In the table there are around 140,000 clones, approximately 86% of which are singletons. The sample comprised peripheral blood. These receptors came from a man aged 65 to 79 with acute or convalescent COVID-19.

The chain links TRBV10-3 to TRBJ1-2; 8 bases line up with TRBD1. The CDR3 covers 15 residues. Germline V gene lookup returns CDR1 ENHRY and CDR2 SYGVKD. V was pared by 0 bases and J by 7 bases, with 7 bases of the junction left unmatched. The CDR3 is CAISESDQGAFGYTF. Here the CDR3 DNA reads TGTGCCATCAGTGAGTCGGACCAGGGGGCGTTTGGCTACACCTTC.

This sequence joins TRBV21-1 and TRBJ2-1; the table's D call TRBD1 went unverified against the DNA. TRBV21-1 is labeled a pseudogene. The CDR3 has 16 amino acids. The CDR3 nucleotides are TGTGCCAGCAGCCGCTGCGGAGCAGGGGGCAACAATGAGCAGTTCTTC. It codes for CASSRCGAGGNNEQFF.

The rearrangement joins TRBV2 to TRBJ2-5; tentative D call: TRBD2 (6 bases). This CDR3 region has 15 residues. From germline, CDR1 is SNHLY and CDR2 FYNNEI. V was pared by 5 bases and J by 8 bases, with 21 bases between. CDR3 sequence: CASSKIGSAGLTQYF. Here the CDR3 DNA reads TGTGCCAGCAGTAAGATCGGTAGCGCGGGGTTAACCCAGTACTTC.

V usage is TRBV5-5 and J usage is TRBJ2-3; D is uncertain. The V gene's germline CDR1 is SGHKS and CDR2 YYEKEE (reference sequence). This CDR3 spans 13 amino acids. The V end lost 4 bases, the J end lost 3 bases, and 9 bases lay between the germline ends. The CDR3 reads CASSTPGTDTQYF. As DNA, the CDR3 is TGTGCCAGCAGCACCCCCGGGACAGATACGCAGTATTTT. The whole variable domain, filled in from reference TRBV5-5 and TRBJ2-3, reads DAGVTQSPTHLIKTRGQQVTLRCSPISGHKSVSWYQQVLGQGPQFIFQYYEKEERGRGNFPDRFSARQFPNYSSELNVNALLLGDSALYLCASSTPGTDTQYFGPGTRLTVL.

The chain links TRBV18 to TRBJ1-5; TRBD1 is a possible D gene (6 bases). Germline V gene sequence: CDR1 KGHSH, CDR2 LQKENI. The CDR3 is made up of 16 amino acids. V was clipped by 5 bases and J by 2 bases, with 16 bases between them. CDR3 residues: CASSLSGGEGNQPQHF. CDR3 nucleotides: TGTGCCAGCTCATTAAGCGGGGGCGAGGGCAATCAGCCCCAGCATTTT. The full variable domain, rest sourced from reference TRBV18 and TRBJ1-5, is NAGVMQNPRHLVRRRGQEARLRCSPMKGHSHVYWYRQLPEEGLKFMVYLQKENIIDESGMPKERFSAEFPKEGPSILRIQQVVRGDSAAYFCASSLSGGEGNQPQHFGDGTRLSIL.

The J gene is TRBJ1-2, the V gene TRBV18; perhaps TRBD1 as D (5 bases). Looked up from germline, CDR1 is KGHSH and CDR2 is LQKENI. This CDR3 has 15 residues. The germline V and J ends were trimmed by 2 bases and 8 bases, with 18 bases remaining between them. CDR3 nucleotide sequence: TGTGCCAGCTCACCAGGCACTCAGGGCCAAGGCGGCTACACCTTC. This gives the protein CASSPGTQGQGGYTF.

A single count supports this clone. The gene calls are TRBV3-1 (or the pseudogene TRBV3-2) and TRBJ2-6; 12 bases map to TRBD1. Germline loops: CDR1 LGHDT, CDR2 YNNKEL (reference sequence). With 3 bases clipped from V and 4 bases from J, the junction kept 7 bases outside the gene matches. The CDR3 totals 18 residues. The DNA of the CDR3 is TGTGCCAGCAGCCACCGGGACAGGGGGCTCGACGGGGCCAACGTCCTGACTTTC. This encodes CASSHRDRGLDGANVLTF.

The rearrangement uses TRBV18 and TRBJ1-5; the match to TRBD1 covers 8 bases. From germline, CDR1 is KGHSH and CDR2 LQKENI. There are 16 residues in the CDR3. V trimming: 5 bases; J trimming: 3 bases; junction bases outside the gene matches: 9. CDR3 sequence reads: CASSFTGTGLNQPQHF. The DNA of the CDR3 is TGTGCCAGCTCATTTACCGGGACAGGTCTCAATCAGCCCCAGCATTTT.

This clone was seen just once. The chain employs TRBV6-5 and TRBJ2-5; 8 bases are shared with TRBD2. Germline CDR1 reads MNHEY; CDR2 reads SVGAGI. The CDR3 totals 14 residues. The V segment lost 5 bases and the J segment 7 bases; nucleotides outside the gene matches: 9. In DNA, the CDR3 is TGTGCCAGCAGTCGCGGGAGGCCCCCAGGGACCCAGTACTTC. It specifies CASSRGRPPGTQYF.

This clone has a single count. V is TRBV6-5 and J is TRBJ1-2, with TRBD1 identical over 9 bases. There are 13 residues in the CDR3. The trim removed 7 bases at V and 4 bases at J, leaving 4 bases unmatched. Germline V CDR1 and CDR2: MNHEY, SVGAGI. CDR3 region: CASTTGGSYGYTF. CDR3 in DNA: TGTGCCAGCACGACAGGGGGAAGCTATGGCTACACCTTC.

This clone was recorded once. The rearrangement joins TRBV28 to TRBJ1-4; TRBD1 matches at 8 bases. Trimming removed 9 bases from V and 8 bases from J; junction bases left unmatched: 5. The CDR3 consists of 12 residues. Germline V gene lookup returns CDR1 MDHEN and CDR2 SYDVKM. The CDR3 spells CASGQGYEKLFF. Written as DNA, the CDR3 is TGTGCCAGTGGACAGGGCTACGAAAAACTGTTTTTT.

This clone has just a few counts. The rearrangement joins TRBV28 to TRBJ1-5; 9 nucleotides align to TRBD1. The length of the CDR3 is 14 residues. CDR1 and CDR2 (germline): MDHEN, SYDVKM. J gave up 6 bases and V 6 bases, and 6 bases lay outside the gene matches. CDR3 loop: CASRDRGVTQPQHF. CDR3 DNA: TGTGCCAGCAGGGACAGGGGAGTCACTCAGCCCCAGCATTTT.

The chain employs TRBV5-1 and TRBJ2-7; tentative D call: TRBD1 (6 bases). This CDR3 comprises 16 residues. V dropped 4 bases and J dropped 2 bases, with 19 bases sitting between them. The germline CDR1 and CDR2 sequences are SGHRS and YFSETQ. The DNA for the CDR3 is TGCGCCAGCAGCGTACAGGAAGTACAGGGCCCCTACGAGCAGTACTTC. Protein sequence: CASSVQEVQGPYEQYF.

J is TRBJ1-1 and V is TRBV7-2; no clear D. Trimming removed 5 bases at V and 1 base at J, with 8 bases between. This CDR3 is built from 13 residues. Germline V CDR1 and CDR2: SGHTA, FQGNSA. CDR3 protein: CASSLRQNTEAFF. For the CDR3, the DNA is TGTGCCAGCAGCCTTCGACAGAACACTGAAGCTTTCTTT.

The rearrangement joins TRBV24-1 to TRBJ2-3; 11 nucleotides agree with TRBD1. The CDR3 has 16 residues. The V gene's germline CDR1 is KGHDR and CDR2 SFDVKD. The V segment lost 6 bases and the J segment 3 bases; nucleotides outside the gene matches: 7. CDR3 DNA sequence: TGTGCCACCAGTCAAGGACAGGGGGCTGGGACAGATACGCAGTATTTT. This sequence encodes CATSQGQGAGTDTQYF.

CDR3 amino acids: CASSRQGSEKLFF. The CDR3, as DNA: TGTGCCAGCTCACGTCAGGGATCTGAAAAACTGTTTTTT. This chain joins TRBV18 and TRBJ1-4; a weak D match, TRBD1 (5 bases). V dropped 4 bases and J dropped 7 bases, with 10 bases sitting between them. The CDR3 has 13 residues. Germline V lookup: CDR1 KGHSH, CDR2 LQKENI.

This sequence joins TRBV7-9 and TRBJ1-1; 7 nucleotides agree with TRBD1. Germline values: CDR1 SEHNR, CDR2 FQNEAQ (reference sequence). The CDR3 consists of 15 residues. Unmatched junction bases numbered 6, after V lost 5 bases and J lost 0 bases. The CDR3 protein is CASSPRGGLNTEAFF. As DNA, the CDR3 is TGTGCCAGCAGCCCACGAGGGGGCCTGAACACTGAAGCTTTCTTT. Based on the CDR3 plus reference TRBV7-9 and TRBJ1-1, the full variable domain is DTGVSQNPRHKITKRGQNVTFRCDPISEHNRLYWYRQTLGQGPEFLTYFQNEAQLEKSRLLSDRFSAERPKGSFSTLEIQRTEQGDSAMYLCASSPRGGLNTEAFFGQGTRLTVV.

A note on this clone: The sample has other DNA sequences that encode this CDR3 too. This chain connects TRBV5-1 to TRBJ1-5; the D gene is possibly TRBD1 (6 bases). The length of the CDR3 is 14 residues. Trimming removed 0 bases at V and 6 bases at J, with 10 bases between. Germline V gene sequence: CDR1 SGHRS, CDR2 YFSETQ. The CDR3 nucleotides read TGCGCCAGCAGCTTGGGGGGGCCGGGTCAGCCCCAGCATTTT. This sequence encodes CASSLGGPGQPQHF. The variable domain in full, with the rest retrieved from reference TRBV5-1 and TRBJ1-5, is KAGVTQTPRYLIKTRGQQVTLSCSPISGHRSVSWYQQTPGQGLQFLFEYFSETQRNKGNFPGRFSGRQFSNSRSEMNVSTLELGDSALYLCASSLGGPGQPQHFGDGTRLSIL.

This clone showed up just once. V gene TRBV7-9 combines with J gene TRBJ2-1; 7 bases are a match to TRBD1. The germline gives CDR1 SEHNR, CDR2 FQNEAQ (reference sequence). The junction had 10 bases not matched to a gene; V was cut back by 9 bases and J by 8 bases. CDR3 size: 13 residues. DNA of the CDR3: TGTGCCAGGCGACAGGGACCGGGTGATGAGCAGTTCTTC. It translates to CARRQGPGDEQFF.

Details on this clone: In the same sample, other DNA sequences code for this CDR3. This sequence joins TRBV3-1 (or the pseudogene TRBV3-2) and TRBJ1-1, with a tentative D call TRBD1 (6 bases). CDR1 LGHDT and CDR2 YNNKEL come from the germline V gene (reference sequence). The CDR3 runs 14 residues. The ends were cut back, 0 bases at V and 4 bases at J, with 9 bases in the middle. Written as DNA, the CDR3 is TGTGCCAGCAGCCAAGATAGGGGGGGCACTGAAGCTTTCTTT. Encoded protein: CASSQDRGGTEAFF.

The rearrangement uses TRBV19 and TRBJ1-1, with a weak D call TRBD1 (5 bases). Between the trimmed V and J ends, which lost 3 bases and 0 bases, there was a span of 17 bases. From germline, CDR1 is LNHDA and CDR2 SQIVND (reference sequence). This CDR3 is 17 amino acids long. The CDR3 nucleotides read TGTGCCAGTAGTATCGGCTACCTAGGGGCGCTGAACACTGAAGCTTTCTTT. It is translated as CASSIGYLGALNTEAFF.

This chain connects TRBV29-1 to TRBJ2-3, with D possibly being TRBD2 (5 bases). CDR1 and CDR2 (germline): SQVTM, ANQGSEA. Trimming removed 6 bases at V and 2 bases at J, with 9 bases between. The CDR3 extends over 12 amino acids. CDR3 sequence reads: CSVRRDTDTQYF. The CDR3 DNA reads as TGCAGCGTCCGTCGGGACACAGATACGCAGTATTTT.

The V and J genes are TRBV27 and TRBJ2-1, with D perhaps matching TRBD2 (5 bases). Deletions cut 4 bases from V and 6 bases from J, with 16 bases between. CDR3 length: 15 amino acids. The germline gives CDR1 MNHEY, CDR2 SMNVEV (reference sequence). Here the CDR3 DNA reads TGTGCCAGCAGTTCTTTGCGGGTCGGAGGCAATGAGCAGTTCTTC. Protein: CASSSLRVGGNEQFF.

V is TRBV12-3 or TRBV12-4 and J is TRBJ1-2; a possible D gene is TRBD1 (6 bases). CDR3 length: 12 amino acids. V was pared by 5 bases and J by 4 bases, with 8 bases between. CDR3 sequence: CASSRTVYGYTF. DNA of the CDR3: TGTGCCAGCAGTCGGACAGTCTATGGCTACACCTTC.

The CDR3 here is CASSQPSGVEDTQYF. The CDR3 DNA is TGTGCCAGCAGCCAACCTAGCGGGGTGGAGGATACGCAGTATTTT. V usage is TRBV3-1 (or the pseudogene TRBV3-2) and J usage is TRBJ2-3, with 9 nucleotides matching TRBD2. V trimming: 2 bases; J trimming: 6 bases; junction bases outside the gene matches: 6. The CDR3 runs to 15 residues. Germline CDR1 reads LGHDT; CDR2 reads YNNKEL (reference sequence).

The V gene is TRBV5-6, the J gene TRBJ2-1, with 12 nucleotides matching TRBD2. The trim removed 4 bases at V and 9 bases at J, leaving 8 bases unmatched. The CDR3 extends over 15 amino acids. Per germline, CDR1 SGHDT and CDR2 YYEEEE. This CDR3 is CASSPRTSGIGEQFF. The CDR3 nucleotides are TGTGCCAGCAGCCCCAGGACTAGCGGGATAGGTGAGCAGTTCTTC.